The 6 T cell receptor beta chains given below trace back to one sample, sequenced in a study of T cell responses to AZD1222 COVID-19 vaccine. Clones were sequenced by immunoSEQ multiplex PCR, and TCRdb holds only the in-frame ones, with some missing. The table has about 99,000 clones, about 85% seen once. The specimen comprised peripheral blood, sampled on day 0 of AZD1222 vaccination. The receptors were gathered from an adult in good health.

The chain carries TRBV20-1 and TRBJ2-7, with a tentative D call TRBD2 (6 bases). CDR1 DFQATT and CDR2 SNEGSKA come from the germline V gene (reference sequence). This CDR3 has 11 amino acids. V was trimmed by 3 bases and J by 12 bases, leaving 15 bases between them. The CDR3 DNA follows: TGCAGTGCTAGCCCAGGAGGGTGGGTGTACTTC. Its protein is CSASPGGWVYF.

J is TRBJ2-1 and V is TRBV4-3; 12 bases fit TRBD2. Trimming cost V 4 bases and J 9 bases; bases outside gene matches: 7. The CDR3 is 15 amino acids. Germline V gene data show CDR1 as LGHNA and CDR2 as YSLEER. The CDR3 DNA reads TGCGCCAGCAGCCTGACCCTAGCGGGGGGGAGTGAGCAGTTCTTC. Translation gives CASSLTLAGGSEQFF.

The chain carries TRBV6-1 and TRBJ1-5; D call uncertain. The CDR3 runs to 14 residues. Trimming removed 0 bases from V and 6 bases from J, with 9 bases in between. Germline CDR1 and CDR2: MNHNS and SASEGT. CDR3 region: CASSEASGSQPQHF. Written as DNA, the CDR3 is TGTGCCAGCAGTGAAGCGAGTGGGAGTCAGCCCCAGCATTTT.

The rearrangement joins TRBV7-2 to TRBJ1-6; TRBD1 aligns across 7 bases. J lost 6 bases, V lost 5 bases, and 10 bases had no gene match. The CDR3 extends over 16 amino acids. The germline gives CDR1 SGHTA, CDR2 FQGNSA. The CDR3 sequence: CASSPPTGTRNSPLHF. CDR3 DNA sequence: TGTGCCAGCAGCCCCCCGACAGGGACCCGTAATTCACCCCTCCACTTT.

This chain connects TRBV7-8 to TRBJ1-1; D is undetermined. The CDR3 contains 13 residues. Germline V gene lookup returns CDR1 SGHVS and CDR2 FQNEAQ. Trimming left V 7 bases short and J 5 bases short, with 14 bases between. The CDR3 reads CASKKGGETEAFF. The CDR3 DNA is TGTGCCAGCAAGAAGGGCGGCGAAACTGAAGCTTTCTTT.

This chain links TRBV6-1 with TRBJ2-2, with 8 bases aligning to TRBD2. Germline trimming cut 8 bases from V and 3 bases from J; bases unmatched to any gene: 8. This CDR3 has 15 amino acids. The germline gives CDR1 MNHNS, CDR2 SASEGT. CDR3 loop: CASAPGGRYTGELFF. The CDR3 DNA follows: TGTGCCAGCGCCCCGGGGGGGCGTTACACCGGGGAGCTGTTTTTT.